This T cell receptor beta chain originates from a study of early T cells in non-severe SARS-CoV-2 infection. The overall study: The chains were unpaired, and the sequenced material was bulk RNA from unsorted whole blood.

Tagging with unique molecular identifiers was applied to individual cDNA molecules. TCRdb re-called the 5' RACE reads with MiXCR, one entry per CDR3 protein. The sample includes 100,000 to 150,000 distinct CDR3 sequences, about 15% of them seen just once. This clonotype was picked up many times. The source is an adult who was a healthcare worker with PCR-confirmed SARS-CoV-2 infection or an uninfected control (not recorded which). Sequenced sample: whole blood.

CDR3 amino acids: CASSLTGDWEQFF. The DNA for the CDR3 is TGTGCCAGCAGCTTAACTGGGGACTGGGAGCAGTTCTTC. The chain recombines TRBV7-3 with TRBJ2-1; D may be TRBD2 (6 bases). This CDR3 spans 13 amino acids. Trimming shortened V by 0 bases and J by 10 bases, and 10 bases separated the two germline ends. Germline V gene data show CDR1 as SGHTA and CDR2 as FQGTGA.